These 20 T cell receptor beta chains were all obtained from the same sample, sequenced in a study of blood T cell repertoires in COVID-19. Data came from immunoSEQ multiplex PCR; TCRdb stores just in-frame clones and leaves some out. This table holds a few hundred thousand clones, under 90% found once. The specimen was peripheral blood. Every receptor here comes from a human donor in a cohort sampled during active COVID-19.

This rearrangement joins TRBV5-6 to TRBJ2-1; 12 nucleotides agree with TRBD2. CDR3 length: 14 amino acids. CDR1 is SGHDT and CDR2 is YYEEEE in the germline V gene. The junction had 10 bases not matched to a gene; V was cut back by 6 bases and J by 12 bases. The CDR3 DNA reads as TGTGCCAGCAACAGACTAGCGGGGGCCCAGGGGCAGTTCTTC. This translates into CASNRLAGAQGQFF.

This rearrangement joins TRBV29-1 to TRBJ1-1; D remains unclear. Germline CDR1 is SQVTM and CDR2 is ANQGSEA. Trimming stripped 1 base from V and 3 bases from J, with 6 bases between. The CDR3 is made up of 12 amino acids. The chain's CDR3 is CSVEVADTEAFF. CDR3 bases: TGCAGCGTTGAAGTGGCAGACACTGAAGCTTTCTTT.

The rearrangement links TRBV6-5 to TRBJ1-5, with a possible D match to TRBD1 (5 bases). V dropped 2 bases and J dropped 6 bases, with 11 bases sitting between them. Germline V gene sequence: CDR1 MNHEY, CDR2 SVGAGI. CDR3 length equals 14 residues. The DNA for the CDR3 is TGTGCCAGCAGTTACCGGGGGAAAGGTCAGCCCCAGCATTTT. The encoded protein is CASSYRGKGQPQHF.

This chain uses TRBV4-3 with TRBJ1-2; D ambiguous. The V gene's germline CDR1 is LGHNA and CDR2 YSLEER. This CDR3 spans 12 amino acids. V was shortened by 1 base and J by 6 bases, with 6 bases between the two germline ends. CDR3: CASSQGRDGYTF. CDR3 nucleotide sequence: TGCGCCAGCAGCCAAGGTCGGGATGGCTACACCTTC.

The chain recombines TRBV6-2 or TRBV6-3 with TRBJ2-7; 10 bases are a match to TRBD1. In germline, CDR1 is MNHEY, CDR2 SVGEGT. The CDR3 is 16 amino acids. After removal of 0 bases from V and 4 bases from J, the junction contained 6 bases not matched to a gene. The CDR3 nucleotides read TGTGCCAGCAGTTACTCGATCCGGGACAGGGGTTACGAGCAGTACTTC. This codes for CASSYSIRDRGYEQYF.

The gene calls are TRBV6-5 and TRBJ2-7, with 7 bases identical to TRBD1. The V and J ends lost 6 bases and 1 base, in that order; junction bases with no gene match: 6. Germline CDR1 MNHEY, CDR2 SVGAGI. CDR3 length equals 14 residues. The CDR3: CASSTGDVSYEQYF. CDR3 coding DNA: TGTGCCAGCAGCACAGGGGACGTTTCCTACGAGCAGTACTTC.

A few counts support this clone. The chain employs TRBV5-6 and TRBJ2-7; 8 nucleotides align to TRBD2. The germline CDR1 and CDR2 sequences are SGHDT and YYEEEE. This CDR3 comprises 14 residues. Trimming at V came to 4 bases and at J to 2 bases, leaving 5 bases not matched to a gene. In DNA, the CDR3 is TGTGCCAGCAGCGGTAGCGGGACTACCTACGAGCAGTACTTC. Its protein product is CASSGSGTTYEQYF.

The rearrangement joins TRBV5-1 to TRBJ2-7; D is possibly TRBD1 (7 bases). This CDR3 comprises 14 residues. CDR1 is SGHRS and CDR2 is YFSETQ in the germline V gene. Trimming took off 4 bases at V and 7 bases at J, with 18 bases between the two ends. The CDR3 nucleotides read TGCGCCAGCAGCACAGGGGACGGGAGCTATGAGCAGTACTTC. Residues: CASSTGDGSYEQYF.

The CDR3 region has the DNA TGTGCCAGCAGCACCGAGGGAAGGACTTATGGCTACACCTTC. It encodes CASSTEGRTYGYTF. The gene calls are TRBV5-4 and TRBJ1-2; D remains unclear. The length of the CDR3 is 14 residues. The V gene's germline CDR1 is SGHNT and CDR2 YYREEE (reference sequence). V lost 4 bases to trimming and J lost 5 bases, with 15 bases between them.

The V call is TRBV4-2, the J call TRBJ2-2; possibly TRBD2 for D (5 bases). Germline CDR1 LGHNA, CDR2 YNFKEQ. Trimming shortened V by 0 bases and J by 5 bases, and 16 bases separated the two germline ends. This CDR3 region has 17 residues. The CDR3 loop is CASSQDLRGVETGELFF. In nucleotides, the CDR3 is TGTGCCAGCAGCCAAGATCTCCGGGGAGTTGAGACCGGGGAGCTGTTTTTT.

The chain has TRBV3-1 (or the pseudogene TRBV3-2) and TRBJ2-1; no definite D call. This CDR3 is built from 15 residues. The germline gives CDR1 LGHDT, CDR2 YNNKEL (reference sequence). Between the trimmed V and J ends, which lost 5 bases and 9 bases, there was a span of 20 bases. This CDR3 is CASSSLSSGQSEQFF. The CDR3 DNA is TGTGCCAGCAGCAGTCTAAGTAGTGGGCAAAGTGAGCAGTTCTTC.

The chain has TRBV6-5 and TRBJ1-6; no reliable D call. CDR1 is MNHEY and CDR2 is SVGAGI in the germline V gene. The CDR3 contains 14 residues. Trimming stripped 2 bases from V and 3 bases from J, with 5 bases between. The chain's CDR3 is CASSYEGYNSPLHF. The CDR3 nucleotides are TGTGCCAGCAGTTACGAGGGCTATAATTCACCCCTCCACTTT.

The V call is TRBV4-3, the J call TRBJ1-3; 7 nucleotides line up with TRBD1. The trim removed 4 bases at V and 8 bases at J, leaving 11 bases unmatched. Germline V gene data show CDR1 as LGHNA and CDR2 as YSLEER. This CDR3 region has 15 residues. The CDR3 reads CASSLSTGTWDTIYF. The CDR3 DNA follows: TGCGCCAGCAGCCTTTCGACAGGGACTTGGGACACCATATATTTT.

The chain is built from TRBV5-1 and TRBJ1-1, with 9 bases identical to TRBD1. Germline V gives CDR1 SGHRS, CDR2 YFSETQ. Trimming removed 1 base from V and 10 bases from J; junction bases left unmatched: 14. This CDR3 comprises 16 residues. This chain's CDR3 is CASSLSPQGAGAIAFF. The CDR3 DNA follows: TGCGCCAGCAGCTTGTCTCCACAGGGGGCGGGTGCAATAGCTTTCTTT.

The chain carries TRBV6-6 and TRBJ1-4; D perhaps matches TRBD1 (6 bases). CDR3 length: 14 residues. CDR1 and CDR2 from the germline V gene are MNHNY and SVGAGI (reference sequence). V lost 8 bases and J 2 bases, leaving 12 bases between the germline ends. CDR3 nucleotide sequence: TGTGCCAGCGTCCCGGGGGGCACTAATGAAAAACTGTTTTTT. Translating gives CASVPGGTNEKLFF.

The chain employs TRBV19 and TRBJ2-1; 8 nucleotides line up with TRBD1. There are 13 residues in the CDR3. Germline CDR1 reads LNHDA; CDR2 reads SQIVND (reference sequence). V was pared by 4 bases and J by 9 bases, with 5 bases of the junction left unmatched. CDR3 sequence (DNA): TGTGCCAGTAGTAGGCAGGGGGCAAGTGAGCAGTTCTTC. Translating it yields CASSRQGASEQFF. Full variable domain (remainder filled in from reference TRBV19 and TRBJ2-1): DGGITQSPKYLFRKEGQNVTLSCEQNLNHDAMYWYRQDPGQGLRLIYYSQIVNDFQKGDIAEGYSVSREKKESFPLTVTSAQKNPTAFYLCASSRQGASEQFFGPGTRLTVL.

With regard to this clone: The same CDR3 also results from other DNA sequences found in this sample. The chain employs TRBV18 and TRBJ1-1; 7 bases align to TRBD1. Trimming took 6 bases from V and 3 from J; bases not matched to a gene: 4. Germline values: CDR1 KGHSH, CDR2 LQKENI. The length of the CDR3 is 13 residues. In DNA, the CDR3 is TGTGCCAGCTCCCCTCAGGGGGACACTGAAGCTTTCTTT. It translates to CASSPQGDTEAFF.

This chain joins TRBV10-3 and TRBJ1-6; 8 positions match TRBD1. V trimming: 6 bases; J trimming: 5 bases; junction bases outside the gene matches: 3. This CDR3 is built from 14 residues. Germline-derived CDR1 and CDR2 are ENHRY and SYGVKD. The CDR3 sequence is CAIRGTGDNSPLHF. The CDR3 DNA is TGTGCCATCAGAGGGACAGGAGATAATTCACCCCTCCACTTT.

The gene calls are TRBV12-3 or TRBV12-4 and TRBJ1-2; D remains ambiguous. V lost 5 bases and J 2 bases, leaving 9 bases between the germline ends. This CDR3 region has 13 residues. CDR3 sequence reads: CASSITANYGYTF. The CDR3, as DNA: TGTGCCAGCAGTATAACTGCGAACTATGGCTACACCTTC.

The V gene is TRBV27, the J gene TRBJ1-2, with D unclear. The V end lost 5 bases, the J end lost 7 bases, and 14 bases lay between the germline ends. CDR3 size: 13 residues. The V gene's germline CDR1 is MNHEY and CDR2 SMNVEV (reference sequence). CDR3 nucleotides: TGTGCCAGCAGTAGGTCCGGGGTTCCTGGCTACACCTTC. It is translated as CASSRSGVPGYTF.